Listed below are T cell receptor beta chains from one sample, sequenced in a study of human T cells and chemical hapten exposure. MiXCR, applied by TCRdb to the RACE reads, yields one record per CDR3 protein. The sample records 180,000 or so distinct CDR3 sequences, around 13% being singletons. This specimen was whole blood, taken in connection with sensitization to the hapten diphenylcyclopropenone (DPC). The receptors were sampled from a woman in her thirties with alopecia areata. Some clones in this sample may be carry-over from other donors' samples. The CDR3 runs from the conserved cysteine through the conserved F or W. The D gene is left open where the match is weak. Size tells how often a clone was seen (once, few, many) or the class of an expanded clone, and some rows leave it out.

cdr3_length d_call clone_size j_call v_call cdr3_aa cdr3_nt
12 TRBD1 - TRBJ2-5 TRBV30 CAWSVQGETQYF TGTGCCTGGAGTGTACAGGGGGAGACCCAGTACTTC
16 - - TRBJ2-5 TRBV7-2 CASSSRVVGAQETQYF TGTGCCAGCAGCTCACGAGTCGTCGGGGCCCAAGAGACCCAGTACTTC
15 - - TRBJ1-6 TRBV9 CASSVLGQSNSPLHF TGTGCCAGCAGCGTACTAGGACAGTCTAATTCACCCCTCCACTTT
14 TRBD1 few TRBJ1-1 TRBV11-2 CASSLHRGRAEAFF TGTGCCAGCAGCCTCCACAGGGGAAGAGCTGAAGCTTTCTTT
12 - few TRBJ2-1 TRBV6-2/TRBV6-3 CASSRSGHEQFF TGTGCCAGCAGTCGGAGTGGGCATGAGCAGTTCTTC
16 - - TRBJ2-7 TRBV3-1 CASSDPHVGGTFEQYF TGTGCCAGCAGCGACCCCCATGTAGGAGGGACTTTCGAGCAGTACTTC
16 - - TRBJ1-3 TRBV9 CASSLFGANSGNTIYF TGTGCCAGCAGCCTCTTCGGGGCCAACTCTGGAAACACCATATATTTT
16 - many TRBJ2-1 TRBV21-1 CASSKPSPPLFNEQFF TGTGCCAGCAGCAAACCCTCCCCACCGCTATTTAATGAGCAGTTCTTC
16 TRBD2 - TRBJ2-1 TRBV28 CASSSSGSGSYNEQFF TGTGCCAGCAGTTCAAGCGGGAGTGGTTCCTACAATGAGCAGTTCTTC
12 - many TRBJ2-1 TRBV6-2/TRBV6-3 CASSPYSRVQFF TGTGCCAGCAGCCCGTACTCCCGGGTACAGTTCTTC
16 - - TRBJ1-4 TRBV20-1 CSARGRGRATNEKLFF TGCAGTGCTAGGGGGAGGGGACGTGCAACTAATGAAAAACTGTTTTTT
17 TRBD2 many TRBJ2-7 TRBV12-3/TRBV12-4 CASSLGLAGALGHEQYF TGTGCCAGCAGTCTCGGACTAGCGGGTGCCCTCGGACACGAGCAGTACTTC
14 - - TRBJ1-5 TRBV20-1 CSAYDRTYNQPQHF TGCAGTGCTTATGACAGGACATACAATCAGCCCCAGCATTTT
18 TRBD2 few TRBJ2-2 TRBV2 CASSAGLAGAINTGELFF TGTGCCAGCAGTGCAGGACTAGCGGGGGCGATAAACACCGGGGAGCTGTTTTTT
12 - few TRBJ2-1 TRBV12-5 CASGGVYNEQFF TGTGCTAGTGGAGGGGTGTATAATGAGCAGTTCTTC
15 - few TRBJ1-6 TRBV5-5 CASSLGLSQIGPLHF TGTGCCAGCAGCTTGGGGCTATCCCAGATCGGACCCCTCCACTTT
14 TRBD1 few TRBJ1-2 TRBV6-5 CASSYAGQGHGYTF TGTGCCAGCAGTTACGCGGGACAGGGTCATGGCTACACCTTC
12 TRBD2 many TRBJ2-1 TRBV7-3 CASSPGGNEQFF TGTGCCAGCAGCCCGGGGGGCAATGAGCAGTTCTTC
10 - - TRBJ1-1 TRBV29-1 CSVRNTEAFF TGCAGCGTCCGGAACACTGAAGCTTTCTTT
17 TRBD1 many TRBJ1-5 TRBV7-9 CASSLAAGRGSDQPQHF TGTGCCAGCAGCTTAGCAGCTGGCAGGGGGAGCGATCAGCCCCAGCATTTT
12 - few TRBJ2-3 TRBV7-2 CASSLPIDTQYF TGTGCCAGCAGCTTACCCATAGATACGCAGTATTTT
15 - few TRBJ2-1 TRBV20-1 CSAPNTRSSYNEQFF TGCAGTGCTCCTAATACACGGAGCTCCTACAATGAGCAGTTCTTC
15 - many TRBJ1-2 TRBV29-1 CSVEDPMGGLYGYTF TGCAGCGTTGAAGATCCCATGGGGGGACTCTATGGCTACACCTTC
12 - many TRBJ2-1 TRBV28 CASTRAPPEQFF TGTGCCAGCACCCGAGCACCCCCTGAGCAGTTCTTC
13 TRBD1 many TRBJ1-1 TRBV12-3/TRBV12-4 CASSRRQGSEAFF TGTGCCAGCAGCCGCAGACAGGGCAGTGAAGCTTTCTTT
14 - - TRBJ1-3 TRBV11-2 CASSPRTAGNTIYF TGTGCCAGCAGCCCTCGGACAGCTGGAAACACCATATATTTT
15 TRBD1 - TRBJ1-5 TRBV19 CASMEGTGGGQPQHF TGTGCCAGTATGGAGGGGACAGGGGGCGGTCAGCCCCAGCATTTT
14 - few TRBJ2-3 TRBV5-4 CASSLGLAQDTQYF TGTGCCAGCAGCTTGGGGCTAGCACAAGATACGCAGTATTTT
14 - - TRBJ2-7 TRBV18 CASSPPNREYEQYF TGTGCCAGCTCACCACCAAACAGGGAGTACGAGCAGTACTTC
15 - - TRBJ1-6 TRBV12-3/TRBV12-4 CASSRGAENNSPLHF TGTGCCAGCAGTCGTGGGGCGGAGAATAATTCACCCCTCCACTTT
16 TRBD2 - TRBJ2-1 TRBV5-4 CASSLATGGAGDEQFF TGTGCCAGCAGCTTGGCCACGGGGGGGGCCGGGGATGAGCAGTTCTTC
16 - - TRBJ1-1 TRBV28 CASSSHGLNMNTEAFF TGTGCCAGCAGCAGCCACGGGTTGAACATGAACACTGAAGCTTTCTTT
14 - - TRBJ1-3 TRBV29-1 CSAQGPTSGNTIYF TGCAGCGCCCAGGGACCGACCTCTGGAAACACCATATATTTT
15 TRBD1 - TRBJ1-6 TRBV3-1 CASRPTGDRYSPLHF TGTGCCAGCAGACCTACCGGGGACAGATATTCACCCCTCCACTTT
14 - - TRBJ2-1 TRBV29-1 CSTGPEYSYNEQFF TGCAGCACTGGACCGGAGTACTCCTACAATGAGCAGTTCTTC
14 - many TRBJ1-3 TRBV28 CASRMTGAGNTIYF TGTGCCAGCAGGATGACAGGAGCCGGAAACACCATATATTTT
15 - many TRBJ1-2 TRBV7-8 CASSPRGMSGYGYTF TGTGCCAGCAGCCCAAGGGGGATGAGCGGCTATGGCTACACCTTC